These T cell receptor beta chains were read from a single sample in a study of identical twins. TCRdb recomputed calls from the 5' RACE reads with MiXCR, one row per CDR3 protein. The sample includes 600,000 to 800,000 distinct CDR3 sequences, about 20% seen only once; the top ten take roughly 4%. The data were also submitted as part of a second study, on T cells expressing NK-cell markers.

Sequenced input: PBMCs. The receptor source for this set is a woman aged 18-29 years in good health. Both conserved end residues are part of each CDR3. A D gene is named only where the DNA matches it firmly. The listing skips clone size in some rows; elsewhere it reads once, few, many or a size class.

j_gene	v_gene	d_gene	abundance	CDR3nt	CDR3aa
TRBJ2-1	TRBV10-3	TRBD1	-	TGTGCCATCAGTCCCCTTACAGGGGGCAATGAGCAGTTCTTC	CAISPLTGGNEQFF
TRBJ2-7	TRBV20-1	-	many	TGCAGTGCTATAGTGGTCCCCTACGAGCAGTACTTC	CSAIVVPYEQYF
TRBJ2-1	TRBV11-2	-	-	TGTGCCAGCAGCTTAATGGCGGGGGCCGCCCAGTACAATGAGCAGTTCTTC	CASSLMAGAAQYNEQFF
TRBJ2-2	TRBV6-1	TRBD2	few	TGTGCCAGTCGACTAGCGGGAGGTCCTGGCACCGGGGAGCTGTTTTTT	CASRLAGGPGTGELFF
TRBJ2-3	TRBV5-6	TRBD1	few	TGTGCCAGCAGCTTGGGGGGGACAGGAAGCACAGATACGCAGTATTTT	CASSLGGTGSTDTQYF
TRBJ2-3	TRBV20-1	TRBD2	few	TGCAGTGCTAGAGTGGGTAGCGGGGGGATCGGCACAGATACGCAGTATTTT	CSARVGSGGIGTDTQYF
TRBJ2-1	TRBV12-3/TRBV12-4	-	many	TGTGCCAGCAGTTCAGAGAGCGAGTACTACTACAATGAGCAGTTCTTC	CASSSESEYYYNEQFF
TRBJ2-7	TRBV9	-	-	TGTGCCAGCAGCGTAAGGGGGCTAGCGGTTGACGAGCAGTACTTC	CASSVRGLAVDEQYF
TRBJ2-7	TRBV10-3	TRBD2	few	TGTGCCATCAGTAATAGCGGGAGGGCCTACGAGCAGTACTTC	CAISNSGRAYEQYF
TRBJ2-7	TRBV7-9	-	many	TGTGCCAGCAGTCGCGACCCCTACGAGCAGTACTTC	CASSRDPYEQYF
TRBJ2-7	TRBV29-1	TRBD1	few	TGCAGCGTTGAAATCCGGGGAAGGACAGGGACCACCTACGAGCAGTACTTC	CSVEIRGRTGTTYEQYF
TRBJ2-2	TRBV10-3	-	many	TGTGCCACCTCGACAGGCGGGGAGCTGTTTTTT	CATSTGGELFF
TRBJ1-1	TRBV27	TRBD1	-	TGTGCCAGCATCAGACAGGGGGCTAACACTGAAGCTTTCTTT	CASIRQGANTEAFF
TRBJ2-3	TRBV27	TRBD2	few	TGTGCCAGCAGTCTCGGACTAGCGGGAGCGGAAGATACGCAGTATTTT	CASSLGLAGAEDTQYF
TRBJ2-1	TRBV6-1	TRBD2	-	TGTGCCAGCGGTCTAAGCGGGAACTCCTACAATGAGCAGTTCTTC	CASGLSGNSYNEQFF
TRBJ2-1	TRBV2	-	-	TGTGCCAGCAAGGGGGGTATGGAGTTCTTC	CASKGGMEFF
TRBJ2-1	TRBV5-6	-	-	TGTGCCAGCAGCTTGGGGTCTAGCGCCTATGAGCAGTTCTTC	CASSLGSSAYEQFF
TRBJ2-1	TRBV29-1	-	few	TGCAGCGTTGAAGATAAGGAGACGAGGGGGTTGGGTGAGCAGTTCTTC	CSVEDKETRGLGEQFF
TRBJ2-3	TRBV12-3/TRBV12-4	-	few	TGTGCCAGCAGTTTGATCCAGGGCCAAGATACGCAGTATTTT	CASSLIQGQDTQYF
TRBJ1-2	TRBV29-1	-	-	TGCAGCGTTGGAGGGTTAGATGGCTACACCTTC	CSVGGLDGYTF
TRBJ1-2	TRBV12-3/TRBV12-4	TRBD1	-	TGTGCCAGCAGTATGACAGGGTCCAAAAGAGTCTATGGCTACACCTTC	CASSMTGSKRVYGYTF
TRBJ2-5	TRBV10-2	TRBD2	-	TGCGCCAGCAGTGAAAGTCGGGGGGGCTGGGAGACCCAGTACTTC	CASSESRGGWETQYF
TRBJ1-1	TRBV5-1	-	-	TGCGCCAGCAGCTGGACAACGAACACTGAAGCTTTCTTT	CASSWTTNTEAFF
TRBJ2-1	TRBV6-2/TRBV6-3	-	few	TGTGCCAGCAGTGACCAGACAGACGAGCAGTTCTTC	CASSDQTDEQFF
TRBJ2-6	TRBV5-1	-	-	TGCGCCAGCAGCTTGGATCGCCTCACTGGGGCCAACGTCCTGACTTTC	CASSLDRLTGANVLTF
TRBJ1-1	TRBV12-3/TRBV12-4	-	few	TGTGCCAGCAGTTTCCCAGACACTGAAGCTTTCTTT	CASSFPDTEAFF
TRBJ2-1	TRBV15	TRBD2	-	TGTGCCACCAGCAGAGATTTAAGCGGGAGCACCTACAATGAGCAGTTCTTC	CATSRDLSGSTYNEQFF
TRBJ2-7	TRBV6-2/TRBV6-3	TRBD2	-	TGTGCCAGCAGAGCGCGACTAGCGGGGGCTGGGAGCTCCTACGAGCAGTACTTC	CASRARLAGAGSSYEQYF
TRBJ2-1	TRBV3-1	-	-	TGTGCCAGCAGCCACCTGACGGTGGTTGAGCAGTTCTTC	CASSHLTVVEQFF